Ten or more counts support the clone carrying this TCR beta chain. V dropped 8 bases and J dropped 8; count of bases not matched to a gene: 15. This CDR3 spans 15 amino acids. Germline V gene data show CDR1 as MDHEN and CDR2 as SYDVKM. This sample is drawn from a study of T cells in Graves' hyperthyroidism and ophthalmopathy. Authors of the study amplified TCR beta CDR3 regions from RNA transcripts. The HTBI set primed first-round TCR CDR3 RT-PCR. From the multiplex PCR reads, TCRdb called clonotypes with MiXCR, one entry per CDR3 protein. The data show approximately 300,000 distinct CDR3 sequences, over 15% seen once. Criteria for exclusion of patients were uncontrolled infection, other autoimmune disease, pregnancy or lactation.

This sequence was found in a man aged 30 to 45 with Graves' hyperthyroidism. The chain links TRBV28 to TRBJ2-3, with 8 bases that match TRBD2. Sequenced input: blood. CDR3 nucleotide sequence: TGTGCCAGCTTACCCCCCAGCGGGAGAGAAGGTACGCAGTATTTT. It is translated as CASLPPSGREGTQYF.